One and the same sample provided the 15 T cell receptor beta chains below, sequenced in a study of blood T cell repertoires in COVID-19. Repertoires were generated with immunoSEQ multiplex PCR, while TCRdb's copy carries only in-frame clones and drops some. The table includes approximately 74,000 clones, around 93% detected once. Material for sequencing was peripheral blood. These receptors were collected from a woman in her sixties or seventies with active COVID-19.

The V gene is TRBV5-1, the J gene TRBJ2-3; 8 positions agree with TRBD2. CDR1 is SGHRS and CDR2 is YFSETQ in the germline V gene. With 0 bases clipped from V and 5 bases from J, the junction kept 5 bases outside the gene matches. The CDR3 consists of 15 residues. The DNA of the CDR3 is TGCGCCAGCAGCTTGGGTAGCGGGGAAGGAGATACGCAGTATTTT. Translated: CASSLGSGEGDTQYF.

This rearrangement joins TRBV5-1 to TRBJ2-5, with 7 bases that match TRBD1. The germline CDR1 and CDR2 sequences are SGHRS and YFSETQ. The V and J ends lost 4 bases and 5 bases, in that order; junction bases with no gene match: 8. This CDR3 comprises 14 residues. The CDR3 reads CASSTGQPGETQYF. CDR3 sequence (DNA): TGCGCCAGCAGCACGGGACAGCCTGGGGAGACCCAGTACTTC.

This clone has a single count. The rearrangement joins TRBV19 to TRBJ1-2, with D possibly TRBD1 on 6 matching bases. V shed 9 bases and J shed 6 bases, with 17 bases lying between them. Germline V CDR1 and CDR2: LNHDA, SQIVND (reference sequence). There are 13 residues in the CDR3. The CDR3 nucleotides are TGTGCCAGCACCACCCGGACAGTCAATGGCTACACCTTC. Its protein is CASTTRTVNGYTF.

This clone was counted only a few times. The chain links TRBV6-5 to TRBJ1-6, with TRBD1 identical over 7 bases. The germline gives CDR1 MNHEY, CDR2 SVGAGI. This CDR3 contains 15 residues. V gave up 2 bases and J gave up 5 bases; unmatched junction bases: 3. CDR3 residues: CASSYTGQNNSPLHF. The CDR3, as DNA: TGTGCCAGCAGTTACACGGGACAGAATAATTCACCCCTCCACTTT.

The chain employs TRBV4-1 and TRBJ1-4; TRBD1 might be the D (6 bases). CDR1 and CDR2 (germline): MGHRA, YSYEKL. V gave up 4 bases and J gave up 5 bases, with 14 bases separating them. This CDR3 has 15 amino acids. The CDR3 protein is CASSPDGTPNEKLFF. CDR3 sequence (DNA): TGCGCCAGCAGCCCAGATGGGACACCAAATGAAAAACTGTTTTTT.

The chain employs TRBV6-1 and TRBJ1-1; possible D gene TRBD1, 5 bases. The CDR3 has 16 amino acids. CDR1 and CDR2 (germline): MNHNS, SASEGT. Trimming left V 0 bases short and J 7 bases short, with 18 bases between. The CDR3 reads CASSEAGRRRDHEAFF. CDR3 DNA sequence: TGTGCCAGCAGTGAAGCAGGGAGGCGACGGGACCATGAAGCTTTCTTT.

The J gene is TRBJ1-1, the V gene TRBV19, with D perhaps TRBD1 (6 bases). The V gene's germline CDR1 is LNHDA and CDR2 SQIVND (reference sequence). Trimming took off 5 bases at V and 5 bases at J, with 9 bases between the two ends. This CDR3 spans 12 amino acids. Here the CDR3 DNA reads TGTGCCAGTAGTTTGCAGGGGACTGAAGCTTTCTTT. As protein: CASSLQGTEAFF. The full variable domain, rest sourced from reference TRBV19 and TRBJ1-1, is DGGITQSPKYLFRKEGQNVTLSCEQNLNHDAMYWYRQDPGQGLRLIYYSQIVNDFQKGDIAEGYSVSREKKESFPLTVTSAQKNPTAFYLCASSLQGTEAFFGQGTRLTVV.

The chain recombines TRBV7-9 with TRBJ1-4; D might be TRBD1 (5 bases). CDR3 length equals 14 residues. Germline V gene data show CDR1 as SEHNR and CDR2 as FQNEAQ (reference sequence). Trimming stripped 5 bases from V and 4 bases from J, with 11 bases between. The CDR3 coding sequence is TGTGCCAGCAGCGCGACAGTCAGTAATGAAAAACTGTTTTTT. Its protein product is CASSATVSNEKLFF.

The V and J genes are TRBV5-4 and TRBJ2-2, with no clear D. CDR3 size: 13 residues. Trimming stripped 5 bases from V and 0 bases from J, with 5 bases between. The V gene's germline CDR1 is SGHNT and CDR2 YYREEE (reference sequence). Here the CDR3 reads CASRSSNTGELFF. CDR3 DNA sequence: TGTGCCAGCAGGTCGTCGAACACCGGGGAGCTGTTTTTT.

This rearrangement joins TRBV24-1 to TRBJ1-5; weak D call: TRBD1 (6 bases). The CDR3 is 13 amino acids. The V gene lost 4 bases and the J gene lost 7 bases, with 10 bases spanning the gap. The germline V gene encodes CDR1 KGHDR and CDR2 SFDVKD. For the CDR3, the DNA is TGTGCCACCAGTGAACAGGGCCGGCAGCCCCAGCATTTT. Translating gives CATSEQGRQPQHF.

V gene TRBV18 combines with J gene TRBJ1-5, with D possibly matching TRBD1 (6 bases). There are 15 residues in the CDR3. Germline values: CDR1 KGHSH, CDR2 LQKENI. V was pared by 1 base and J by 4 bases, with 11 bases between. The CDR3 nucleotides read TGTGCCAGCTCACCACAGGGACAACAGAATCAGCCCCAGCATTTT. Encoded protein: CASSPQGQQNQPQHF.

The chain employs TRBV29-1 and TRBJ1-2, with a weak D call TRBD1 (5 bases). V was clipped by 3 bases and J by 8 bases, with 7 bases between them. The V gene's germline CDR1 is SQVTM and CDR2 ANQGSEA. This CDR3 spans 10 amino acids. The CDR3 protein is CSVDRVGYTF. CDR3 coding DNA: TGCAGCGTTGACAGGGTCGGCTACACCTTC.

The rearrangement uses TRBV18 and TRBJ2-5, with 7 bases that match TRBD2. Unmatched junction bases numbered 5, after V lost 3 bases and J lost 1 base. Germline V gene sequence: CDR1 KGHSH, CDR2 LQKENI. The CDR3 length is 15 residues. CDR3 protein: CASSPKRGFQETQYF. Here the CDR3 DNA reads TGTGCCAGCTCACCCAAGCGGGGATTCCAAGAGACCCAGTACTTC.

This rearrangement joins TRBV5-1 to TRBJ1-6; D call uncertain. Trimming cost V 1 base and J 0 bases, with 14 bases left between them. The germline V gene has CDR1 SGHRS and CDR2 YFSETQ. This CDR3 is built from 18 residues. The CDR3 is CASSLRVPGSSYNSPLHF. The CDR3 DNA sequence: TGCGCCAGCAGCTTGAGGGTACCGGGGAGCTCCTATAATTCACCCCTCCACTTT.

The chain has TRBV19 and TRBJ2-7; TRBD2 matches 8 bases. V was pared by 2 bases and J by 0 bases, with 3 bases of the junction left unmatched. Germline V lookup: CDR1 LNHDA, CDR2 SQIVND (reference sequence). This CDR3 region has 15 residues. The CDR3 bases are TGTGCCAGTAGTATAACAAGCGGGAGCTCCTACGAGCAGTACTTC. The encoded protein is CASSITSGSSYEQYF.